This T cell receptor beta chain was identified in a study of post-analysis software for immune sequencing data. Study results and caveats: Elevated frequency relative to controls characterized four or five TRBV segments in patients, TRBV5-6, TRBV5-1 and TRBV20-1 among them.

CDR1 is SEHNR, CDR2 FQNEAQ, per germline (reference sequence). Trimming removed 11 bases at V and 2 bases at J, with 13 bases between. This CDR3 is built from 12 residues. As to this clonotype: Its specificity is unknown.

cDNA libraries of TCR beta carried unique molecular identifiers. MiXCR, run by TCRdb on the PCR reads, gives a single entry per CDR3 protein. Here the sample spans about 570,000 distinct CDR3 sequences, around a third being singletons. The chain carries TRBV7-9 and TRBJ2-7; D possibly uses TRBD1 or TRBD2 (5 bases each). This clonotype was obtained from a girl between 2 and 17 years old with multiple sclerosis. Sequenced input: blood. This CDR3 reads CALGDGTYEQYF. In DNA form, the CDR3 reads TGTGCCCTCGGGGACGGGACCTACGAGCAGTACTTC.